These T cell receptor beta chains were read from a single sample in a study of OX40 agonist ivuxolimab in advanced cancers. Sequenced by immunoSEQ multiplex PCR; TCRdb stores in-frame clones only, minus some. The profile shows 35,000 to 50,000 clones, about 79% of them singletons. The starting material was CD4+ or CD8+ T cells sorted from blood, obtained in a trial of the OX40 agonist ivuxolimab. The source of these receptors is an adult with an advanced solid tumor such as melanoma, head and neck, liver or kidney cancer. The CDR3 runs from the conserved cysteine through the conserved F or W. D genes are given only for firm matches. Clone size is shown for a subset of rows, as once, few, many or a class of expanded clone.

TRBD1,TRBV7-3,once,TRBJ2-7,TGTGCCAGCAGCTCGGGACAGGGGGTGGACTACGAGCAGTACTTC,CASSSGQGVDYEQYF
NA,TRBV5-3,medium-sized,TRBJ2-7,TGTGCCAGCAGCTTGGAAGGCATCACCTACGAGCAGTACTTC,CASSLEGITYEQYF
NA,TRBV7-2,once,TRBJ1-3,TGTGCCAGCAGCTCACGTAAACCCTCTGGAAACACCATATATTTT,CASSSRKPSGNTIYF
NA,TRBV9,NA,TRBJ1-1,TGTGCCAGCAGCGTAGAGACCCAATCGGGAACTGAAGCTTTCTTT,CASSVETQSGTEAFF
TRBD2,TRBV10-3,few,TRBJ2-6,TGTGCCATCAGTGAGGGACTAGCGGCTGGGGCCAACGTCCTGACTTTC,CAISEGLAAGANVLTF
TRBD1,TRBV10-3,NA,TRBJ1-6,TGTGCCATCAGTGAGTCCCGACAGGGGAGGCCCCTCCACTTT,CAISESRQGRPLHF
NA,TRBV7-8,NA,TRBJ2-1,TGTGCCAGCAGCTTAGAGAGGGGCAATGAGCAGTTCTTC,CASSLERGNEQFF
TRBD1,TRBV2,NA,TRBJ2-7,TGTGCCAACAGTGTAGGAGAGATGATGGACAGGGTTACCTACGAGCAGTACTTC,CANSVGEMMDRVTYEQYF
NA,TRBV5-1,NA,TRBJ2-7,TGCGCCAGCAGCCCCGTTGCCAGCACAGACTACGAGCAGTACTTC,CASSPVASTDYEQYF
NA,TRBV7-6,NA,TRBJ1-2,TGTGCCAGCAGCTCCCGAGGGGAAGATTTGTCCTATGGCTACACCTTC,CASSSRGEDLSYGYTF
NA,TRBV15,NA,TRBJ1-5,TGTGCCACCAGCAGAGATTATCAGCCCCAGCATTTT,CATSRDYQPQHF
NA,TRBV10-3,NA,TRBJ2-7,TGTGCCATCAGTGAGTCAAGGGGGGCCTACGAGCAGTACTTC,CAISESRGAYEQYF
TRBD1,TRBV7-9,NA,TRBJ1-5,TGTGCCAGCAGCTGGGGGACAGGATTCAATCAGCCCCAGCATTTT,CASSWGTGFNQPQHF
TRBD2,TRBV27,NA,TRBJ2-1,TGTGCCAGCAGTAATGGACTAGCGGGAGGGATAAACAATGAGCAGTTCTTC,CASSNGLAGGINNEQFF
NA,TRBV11-3,NA,TRBJ2-3,TGTGCCAGCAGCTTAGGGATAAGTTCTAGCACAGATACGCAGTATTTT,CASSLGISSSTDTQYF
NA,TRBV5-5,NA,TRBJ2-7,TGTGCCAGCAGCTTACAGGGTGCGTTGGACGAGCAGTACTTC,CASSLQGALDEQYF
NA,TRBV4-1,NA,TRBJ2-5,TGCGCCAGCAGCCAGGGGAGCACCCAAGAGACCCAGTACTTC,CASSQGSTQETQYF
NA,TRBV30,NA,TRBJ1-1,TGTGCCTGGAGTGCCGGGACGTTTAACACTGAAGCTTTCTTT,CAWSAGTFNTEAFF
NA,TRBV4-1,few,TRBJ2-2,TGCGCCAGCAGCCAAGATCGTCGGGGAGAGTGGTCCGGGGAGCTGTTTTTT,CASSQDRRGEWSGELFF
NA,TRBV5-1,NA,TRBJ2-7,TGCGCCAGCAGCAAAGAGGGCAGCTCAGCCTACGAGCAGTACTTC,CASSKEGSSAYEQYF
NA,TRBV18,NA,TRBJ1-5,TGTGCCAGCTCACCATCCCGTAGCAATCAGCCCCAGCATTTT,CASSPSRSNQPQHF
NA,TRBV7-9,NA,TRBJ1-4,TGTGCCAGCAGCTTAGAGGCGCCTGAGGAAAAACTGTTTTTT,CASSLEAPEEKLFF
TRBD1,TRBV27,NA,TRBJ2-1,TGTGCCAGCGGCATACAGGGGCTCTACAATGAGCAGTTCTTC,CASGIQGLYNEQFF
TRBD2,TRBV9,NA,TRBJ2-1,TGTGCCAGCAGCGTAGATTCAGGGACTAGCGGGGACAATGAGCAGTTCTTC,CASSVDSGTSGDNEQFF
NA,TRBV7-6,NA,TRBJ2-7,TGTGCCAGCAGCCTCCACGAGCAGTACTTC,CASSLHEQYF
TRBD2,TRBV7-2,few,TRBJ2-7,TGTGCCAGCAGCTTAACGTGGACTAGCAGATTCATCTACGAGCAGTACTTC,CASSLTWTSRFIYEQYF
TRBD2,TRBV5-4,NA,TRBJ2-7,TGTGCCAGCAGCTTGGAAATGGGACTAGCGGGAGACGAGCAGTACTTC,CASSLEMGLAGDEQYF
TRBD2,TRBV6-5,NA,TRBJ2-3,TGTGCCAGCAGTTACCCGACTAGCGGGGGCACAGATACGCAGTATTTT,CASSYPTSGGTDTQYF
NA,TRBV7-2,NA,TRBJ2-1,TGTGCCAGCAGCACAACTAGCCGAGGGTACAATGAGCAGTTCTTC,CASSTTSRGYNEQFF
NA,TRBV27,NA,TRBJ1-1,TGTGCCAGCAGTTTGGGGCAGAGAACTGAAGCTTTCTTT,CASSLGQRTEAFF
NA,TRBV6-6,NA,TRBJ1-1,TGTGCCAGCAGCCCCCGGGCAGTGTCGAGCACTGAAGCTTTCTTT,CASSPRAVSSTEAFF
NA,TRBV19,NA,TRBJ2-3,TGTGCCAGTAGTATCGGTCGGGTCAAGCTAACAGATACGCAGTATTTT,CASSIGRVKLTDTQYF
TRBD1,TRBV19,NA,TRBJ2-2,TGTGCCACCAGGACAGGGGCTGCGAACACCGGGGAGCTGTTTTTT,CATRTGAANTGELFF
NA,TRBV7-8,once,TRBJ2-3,TGTGCCAGCAGCCCGGGGACGGGCACAGATACGCAGTATTTT,CASSPGTGTDTQYF
TRBD2,TRBV4-1,NA,TRBJ2-5,TGCGCCAGCAGCCAATTAGCGGGGGAAGAGACCCAGTACTTC,CASSQLAGEETQYF
NA,TRBV9,NA,TRBJ2-5,TGTGCCAGCGGCGGGGGCGTAATGGAGACCCAGTACTTC,CASGGGVMETQYF
NA,TRBV7-2,few,TRBJ1-4,TGTGCCAGCAGCTTAACTAATGAAAAACTGTTTTTT,CASSLTNEKLFF
TRBD2,TRBV7-9,NA,TRBJ2-1,TGTGCCAGCAGCGCCGGGACTAGCGGGAGGCTGTATGAGCAGTTCTTC,CASSAGTSGRLYEQFF
NA,TRBV7-8,NA,TRBJ2-5,TGTGCCAGCAGCTTAAGGGGCGAGGAACAGGATGGAGAGACCCAGTACTTC,CASSLRGEEQDGETQYF
NA,TRBV7-2,NA,TRBJ1-5,TGTGCCAGCAGCTCTTACAGGGACCAGCCCCAGCATTTT,CASSSYRDQPQHF
NA,TRBV2,few,TRBJ1-1,TGTGCCAGCATCGGCGAGAACACTGAAGCTTTCTTT,CASIGENTEAFF
TRBD2,TRBV9,NA,TRBJ2-1,TGTGCCAGCAGCGTTATGGGACTAGCGTCCCCTGAGCAGTTCTTC,CASSVMGLASPEQFF
TRBD1,TRBV9,NA,TRBJ2-3,TGTGCCAGCAGCGTCAGGGGGCTTGATCACACGGATACGCAGTATTTT,CASSVRGLDHTDTQYF
NA,TRBV5-8,NA,TRBJ1-2,TGTGCCAGCAGCCGTAGAGGACTGACTAACTATGGCTACACCTTC,CASSRRGLTNYGYTF
NA,TRBV5-1,NA,TRBJ1-4,TGCGCCAGCCAGGCAACGGGGCTTAATGAAAAACTGTTTTTT,CASQATGLNEKLFF
NA,TRBV4-1,NA,TRBJ2-5,TGCGCCAGCAGCCAAGACGCGGGGATGGGGGAGACCCAGTACTTC,CASSQDAGMGETQYF
TRBD1,TRBV28,once,TRBJ1-3,TGTGCCAGCATCCCAGGGGGCTCTGGAAACACCATATATTTT,CASIPGGSGNTIYF
NA,TRBV11-2,NA,TRBJ2-5,TGTGCCAGCAGCTTAGATGGACAGACCCAGTACTTC,CASSLDGQTQYF
TRBD2,TRBV5-1,few,TRBJ2-3,TGCGCCAGCAGCTTCGAGGCAGCGGGAACAGATACGCAGTATTTT,CASSFEAAGTDTQYF
TRBD1,TRBV4-3,NA,TRBJ1-1,TGCGCCAGCAGCCAAGGGACAGGGGGTAACCCAAATGAAGCTTTCTTT,CASSQGTGGNPNEAFF
NA,TRBV9,few,TRBJ2-1,TGTGCCAGCAGCGTAGAATGGGCTTCCTACAATGAGCAGTTCTTC,CASSVEWASYNEQFF
NA,TRBV21-1,NA,TRBJ2-7,TGTGCCAGCAGCAAAGCGGACTCCCGGGACAGGCCTCTCTACGAGCAGTACTTC,CASSKADSRDRPLYEQYF
NA,TRBV5-5,once,TRBJ2-2,TGTGCCAGCTCGGCTAGTCCAGGGGATCACACCGGGGAGCTGTTTTTT,CASSASPGDHTGELFF
NA,TRBV7-9,NA,TRBJ2-5,TGTGCCAGCAGCTTAGCGGACGAAGAGACCCAGTACTTC,CASSLADEETQYF
TRBD1,TRBV9,NA,TRBJ1-5,TGTGCCAGCAGCGCTGGGGGGGACAGCAGGTATCAGCCCCAGCATTTT,CASSAGGDSRYQPQHF
NA,TRBV7-9,NA,TRBJ2-7,TGTGCCAGCAGCTCTAGCGCGACAGGGATGATCTCCTACGAGCAGTACTTC,CASSSSATGMISYEQYF
NA,TRBV2,many,TRBJ2-7,TGTGCCAGCAGCCCCGGCCACGAGCAGTACTTC,CASSPGHEQYF
NA,TRBV28,few,TRBJ1-2,TGTGCCAGCAGTTTATCGGGGCCCGGCTATGGCTACACCTTC,CASSLSGPGYGYTF